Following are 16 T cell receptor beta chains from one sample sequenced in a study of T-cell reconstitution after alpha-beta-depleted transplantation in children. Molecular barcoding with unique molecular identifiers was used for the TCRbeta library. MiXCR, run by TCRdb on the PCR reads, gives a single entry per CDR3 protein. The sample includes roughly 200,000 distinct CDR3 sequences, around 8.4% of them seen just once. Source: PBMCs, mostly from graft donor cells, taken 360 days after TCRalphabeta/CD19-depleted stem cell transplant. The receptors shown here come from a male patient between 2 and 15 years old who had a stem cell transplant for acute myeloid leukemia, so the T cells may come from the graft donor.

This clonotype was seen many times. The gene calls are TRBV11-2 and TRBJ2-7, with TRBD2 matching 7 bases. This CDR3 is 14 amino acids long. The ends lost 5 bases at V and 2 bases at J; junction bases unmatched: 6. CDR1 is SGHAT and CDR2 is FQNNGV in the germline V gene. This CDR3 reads CASSLKRGAYEQYV. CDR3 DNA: TGTGCCAGCAGCCTAAAGCGGGGAGCCTACGAGCAGTACGTC.

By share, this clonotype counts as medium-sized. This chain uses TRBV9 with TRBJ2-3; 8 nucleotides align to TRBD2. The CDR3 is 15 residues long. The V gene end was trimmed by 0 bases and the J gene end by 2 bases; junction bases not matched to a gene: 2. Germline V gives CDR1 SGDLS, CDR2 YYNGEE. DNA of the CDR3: TGTGCCAGCAGCGTAGAGCGGGGGTACACAGATACGCAGTATTTT. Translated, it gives CASSVERGYTDTQYF.

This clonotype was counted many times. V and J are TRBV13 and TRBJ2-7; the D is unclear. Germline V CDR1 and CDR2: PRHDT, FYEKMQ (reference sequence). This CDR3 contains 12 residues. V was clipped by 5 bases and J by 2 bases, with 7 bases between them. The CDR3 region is CASSLLPYEQYV. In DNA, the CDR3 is TGTGCCAGCAGCCTCTTACCCTACGAGCAGTACGTC.

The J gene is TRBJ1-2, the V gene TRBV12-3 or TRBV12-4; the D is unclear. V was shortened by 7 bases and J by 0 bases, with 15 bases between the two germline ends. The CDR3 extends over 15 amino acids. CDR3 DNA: TGTGCCAGCACCTCGACCGATACTCCTAACTATGGCTACACCTTC. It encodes CASTSTDTPNYGYTF.

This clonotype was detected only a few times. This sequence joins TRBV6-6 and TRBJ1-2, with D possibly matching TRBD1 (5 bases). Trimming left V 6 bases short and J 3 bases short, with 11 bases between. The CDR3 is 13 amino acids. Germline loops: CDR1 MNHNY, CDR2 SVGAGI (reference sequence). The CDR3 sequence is CASSQTVDYGYTF. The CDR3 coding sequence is TGTGCCAGCAGCCAGACAGTGGACTATGGCTACACCTTC.

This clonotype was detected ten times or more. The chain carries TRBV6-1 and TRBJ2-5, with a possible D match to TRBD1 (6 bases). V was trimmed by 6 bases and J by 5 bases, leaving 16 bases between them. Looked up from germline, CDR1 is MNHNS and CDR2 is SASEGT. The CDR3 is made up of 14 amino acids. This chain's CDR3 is CASSPGHQPETQYF. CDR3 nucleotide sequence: TGTGCCAGCAGCCCGGGACATCAACCGGAGACCCAGTACTTC.

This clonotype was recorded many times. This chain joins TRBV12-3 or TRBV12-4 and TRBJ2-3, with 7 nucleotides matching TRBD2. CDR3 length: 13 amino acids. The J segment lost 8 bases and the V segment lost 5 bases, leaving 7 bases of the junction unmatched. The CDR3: CASSPIPGGTQYF. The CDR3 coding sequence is TGTGCCAGCAGTCCAATTCCGGGGGGTACGCAGTATTTT.

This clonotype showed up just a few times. In DNA form, the CDR3 reads TGCGCCAGCGGTCCCGGGACAGTGAACACCGGGGAGCTGTTTTTT. This translates into CASGPGTVNTGELFF. J is TRBJ2-2 and V is TRBV5-1, with 7 bases that match TRBD1. The V gene's germline CDR1 is SGHRS and CDR2 YFSETQ. The CDR3 runs to 15 residues. Germline trimming cut 7 bases from V and 1 base from J; bases unmatched to any gene: 7.

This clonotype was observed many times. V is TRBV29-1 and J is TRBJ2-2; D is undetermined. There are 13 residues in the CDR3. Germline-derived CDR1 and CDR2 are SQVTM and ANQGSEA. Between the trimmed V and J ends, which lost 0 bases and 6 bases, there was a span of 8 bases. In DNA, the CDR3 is TGCAGCGTTGAAGAGCAGGTCTCCGGGGAGCTGTTTTTT. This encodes CSVEEQVSGELFF.

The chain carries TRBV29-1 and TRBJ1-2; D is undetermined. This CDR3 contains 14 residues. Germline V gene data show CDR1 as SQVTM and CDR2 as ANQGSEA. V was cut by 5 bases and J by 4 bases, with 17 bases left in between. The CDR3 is CSVLGPKASYGYTF. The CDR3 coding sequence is TGCAGCGTTTTGGGCCCAAAAGCCTCCTATGGCTACACCTTC. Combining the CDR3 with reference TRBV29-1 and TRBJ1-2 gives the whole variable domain SAVISQKPSRDICQRGTSLTIQCQVDSQVTMMFWYRQQPGQSLTLIATANQGSEATYESGFVIDKFPISRPNLTFSTLTVSNMSPEDSSIYLCSVLGPKASYGYTFGSGTRLTVV.

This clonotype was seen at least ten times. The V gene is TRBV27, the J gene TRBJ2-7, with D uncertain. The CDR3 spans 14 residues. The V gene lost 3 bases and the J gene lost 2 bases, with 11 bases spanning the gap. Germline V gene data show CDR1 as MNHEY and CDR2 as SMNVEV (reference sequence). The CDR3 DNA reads TGTGCCAGCAGTTTCGCCCCAAAGGCCTACGAGCAGTACTTC. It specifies CASSFAPKAYEQYF.

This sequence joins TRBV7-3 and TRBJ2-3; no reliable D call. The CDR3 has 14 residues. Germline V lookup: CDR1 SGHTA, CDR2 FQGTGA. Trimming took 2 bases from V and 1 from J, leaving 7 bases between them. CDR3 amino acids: CASSLLSGTDTQYF. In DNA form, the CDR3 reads TGTGCCAGCAGCTTATTGAGCGGCACAGATACGCAGTATTTT.

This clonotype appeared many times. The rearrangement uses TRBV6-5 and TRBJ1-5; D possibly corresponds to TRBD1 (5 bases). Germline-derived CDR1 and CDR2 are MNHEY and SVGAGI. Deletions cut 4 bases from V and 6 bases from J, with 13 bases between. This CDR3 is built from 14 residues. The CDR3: CASSLAGPGQPQHF. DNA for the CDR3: TGTGCCAGCAGTTTAGCAGGGCCCGGTCAGCCCCAGCATTTT.

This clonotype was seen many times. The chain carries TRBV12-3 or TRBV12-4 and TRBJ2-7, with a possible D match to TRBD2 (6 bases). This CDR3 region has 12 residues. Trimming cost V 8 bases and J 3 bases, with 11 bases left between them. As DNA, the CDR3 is TGTGCCAGCGGAGGGGCAGACTACGAGCAGTACTTC. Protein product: CASGGADYEQYF.

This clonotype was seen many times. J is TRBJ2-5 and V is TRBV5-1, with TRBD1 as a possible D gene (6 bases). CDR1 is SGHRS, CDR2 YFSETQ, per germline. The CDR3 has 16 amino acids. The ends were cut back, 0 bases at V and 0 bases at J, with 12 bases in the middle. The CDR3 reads CASSLGGGSNQETQYF. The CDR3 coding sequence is TGCGCCAGCAGCTTGGGAGGGGGTAGTAACCAAGAGACCCAGTACTTC. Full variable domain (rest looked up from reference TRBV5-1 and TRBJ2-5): KAGVTQTPRYLIKTRGQQVTLSCSPISGHRSVSWYQQTPGQGLQFLFEYFSETQRNKGNFPGRFSGRQFSNSRSEMNVSTLELGDSALYLCASSLGGGSNQETQYFGPGTRLLVL.

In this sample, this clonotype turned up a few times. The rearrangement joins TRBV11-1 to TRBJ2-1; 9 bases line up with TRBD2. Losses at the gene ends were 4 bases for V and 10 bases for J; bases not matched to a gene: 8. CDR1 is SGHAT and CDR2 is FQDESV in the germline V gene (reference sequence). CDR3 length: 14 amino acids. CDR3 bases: TGTGCCAGCAGCTCCCCTTTAGCGGGGGTGGAGCAGTTCTTC. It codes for CASSSPLAGVEQFF.